This TCR beta chain comes out of a study of siplizumab effects on memory and regulatory T cells (dated by TCRdb to 2018 to 2020). As for the study more broadly: The study looked at the effect of siplizumab, an anti-CD2 antibody, on alloreactive T-cell subsets in allogeneic mixed lymphocyte reactions made from human PBMCs. Summary of the overall study and its limitations: Whether proliferating Tregs from siplizumab cultures actually had suppressive function was not functionally confirmed. Sequences below about 10^-5 frequency were poorly captured, so only a minor fraction of alloreactive clones could be mapped to unstimulated subsets. In reactions with siplizumab, an average of 68.8% of mappable alloreactive CD4+ clones were Treg-derived, compared with 25% to 30% in control reactions. Siplizumab significantly reduced the cumulative frequency of alloreactive sequences traceable to unstimulated CD4+ memory T cells. Roughly 80-96% of proliferating CD4+ or CD8+ clones could not be assigned a naive or memory phenotype. Greater diversity appeared to be present in unstimulated naive T cells than in memory T cells, and a substantial contribution to the alloresponse seemed to be made by naive cells.

The library was prepared using the immunoSEQ multiplex PCR assay. Each sample had roughly 90,000 TCR templates assayed by the deep sequencing platform. Genomic DNA extracted from sorted T cells was used for TCRbeta CDR3 sequencing. In the authors' own workflow: Clonal analysis of TCRbeta CDR3 data was done in the R programming language. Alloreactive CD4+ and CD8+ clones were identified by comparing unstimulated samples to CFSE-low samples taken after the reaction. Regulatory or non-regulatory origin of alloreactive CD4+ clones was assigned by matching sequences to the sorted unstimulated Treg and non-Treg repertoires. In its TCRdb copy, this immuneACCESS table keeps in-frame sequences only and misses some clones. Where compared with another copy, unresolved V genes explain less than half of these, and the others have no known cause. The V and J calls and clone size come from that table; D and trimming were worked out from the DNA. In all, the sample holds about 100,000 clones, and more than 90% of those were seen once. Jointly, the top ten make up about 2.6% of the sample.

Worth noting for this clone: Its antigen specificity is not known. Per-base quality was not reported, and no clone a single base away is much larger than it.

Sorted unstimulated T cells and proliferating T cells recovered from mixed lymphocyte reactions underwent TCRbeta CDR3 sequencing. Fresh whole blood from around eleven HLA-typed healthy donors served as the source for isolating PBMCs. Reading from cysteine to phenylalanine, the CDR3 counts 14 amino acids. Left in the record is the CDR3 DNA by itself, 42 bases read in frame from the first base. Taken from the germline V gene, the CDR1 and CDR2 loops are SNHLY and FYNNEI. Trimming takes 6 bases off V and 4 bases off J; junction bases not matched to a gene: 5. The sequence links TRBV2 to TRBJ1-5; 8 bases in the middle match TRBD1. Sequencing was carried out using CD4+ T cells sorted from blood. The receptor was isolated from a human donor in good health. Some clones in this sample may be carry-over from other donors' samples. The nucleotide sequence reads TGTGCCAGCAGCAACACAGGGGGTAATCAGCCCCAGCATTTT. It translates as CASSNTGGNQPQHF. Extended through the reference TRBV2 and TRBJ1-5 proteins, this CDR3 yields the full variable domain: EPEVTQTPSHQVTQMGQEVILRCVPISNHLYFYWYRQILGQKVEFLVSFYNNEISEKSEIFDDQFSVERPDGSNFTLKIRSTKLEDSAMYFCASSNTGGNQPQHFGDGTRLSIL.